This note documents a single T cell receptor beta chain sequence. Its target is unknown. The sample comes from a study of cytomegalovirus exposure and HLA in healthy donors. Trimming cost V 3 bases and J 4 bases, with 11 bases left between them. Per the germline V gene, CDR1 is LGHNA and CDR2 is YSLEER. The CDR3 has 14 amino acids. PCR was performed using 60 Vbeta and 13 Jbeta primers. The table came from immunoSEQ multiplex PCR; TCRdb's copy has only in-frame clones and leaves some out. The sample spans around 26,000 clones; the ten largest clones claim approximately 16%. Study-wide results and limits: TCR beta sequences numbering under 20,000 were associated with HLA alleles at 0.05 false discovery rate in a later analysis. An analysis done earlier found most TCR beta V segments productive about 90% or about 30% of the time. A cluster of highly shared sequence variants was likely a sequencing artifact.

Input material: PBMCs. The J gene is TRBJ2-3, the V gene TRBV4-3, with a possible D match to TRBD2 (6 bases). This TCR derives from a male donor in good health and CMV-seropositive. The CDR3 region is CASSHPRDSDTQYF. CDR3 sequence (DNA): TGCGCCAGCAGCCATCCCCGGGACTCAGATACGCAGTATTTT.